The 14 T cell receptor beta chains below all came from one sample that was sequenced in a study of PD-1 blockade in classical Hodgkin lymphoma. Patients all relapsed after autologous stem cell transplantation, and there was variation in brentuximab vedotin exposure. Only in-frame clones appear in the TCRdb table, and some are missing; sequencing was by immunoSEQ multiplex PCR. This sample yields some 84,000 clones, of which 89% are seen a single time; about 20% belongs to the top ten. Material: peripheral blood mononuclear cells (PBMCs), obtained at baseline. Receptor source: a human donor with classical Hodgkin lymphoma.

The V and J genes are TRBV9 and TRBJ2-2; D is perhaps TRBD1 (5 bases). The CDR3 totals 15 residues. Germline values: CDR1 SGDLS, CDR2 YYNGEE. Trimming left V 3 bases short and J 6 bases short, with 15 bases between. The CDR3 reads CASSEGFREPGELFF. The CDR3 DNA follows: TGTGCCAGCAGCGAGGGATTCAGGGAACCCGGGGAGCTGTTTTTT.

This clone has a single count. The gene calls are TRBV7-2 and TRBJ2-1; no definite D call. The germline gives CDR1 SGHTA, CDR2 FQGNSA. The CDR3 is made up of 15 amino acids. Trimming removed 1 base at V and 12 bases at J, with 19 bases between. CDR3 sequence: CASSLEPGPSPGQFF. Here the CDR3 DNA reads TGTGCCAGCAGCTTAGAGCCCGGGCCTTCTCCGGGGCAGTTCTTC.

The chain joins TRBV5-4 to TRBJ1-1, with D possibly TRBD1 on 5 matching bases. Trimming took off 5 bases at V and 3 bases at J, with 11 bases between the two ends. There are 13 residues in the CDR3. CDR1 is SGHNT, CDR2 YYREEE, per germline (reference sequence). CDR3 protein: CASSRDSHTEAFF. CDR3 nucleotides: TGTGCCAGCAGTCGAGACAGCCACACTGAAGCTTTCTTT. Full variable domain (rest looked up from reference TRBV5-4 and TRBJ1-1): ETGVTQSPTHLIKTRGQQVTLRCSSQSGHNTVSWYQQALGQGPQFIFQYYREEENGRGNFPPRFSGLQFPNYSSELNVNALELDDSALYLCASSRDSHTEAFFGQGTRLTVV.

Note on this clone: Relative to the germline gene, one junction end is altered; a read error may explain this. DNA of the CDR3: TGTGCCAGCAGCTTGGTGGGAAATAATGATTTT. Translating it yields CASSLVGNNDF. The gene calls are TRBV5-6 and TRBJ2-3; D ambiguous. There are 11 residues in the CDR3. Germline CDR1 and CDR2: SGHDT and YYEEEE.

This chain connects TRBV27 to TRBJ1-2; a weak D match, TRBD1 (6 bases). Germline loops: CDR1 MNHEY, CDR2 SMNVEV (reference sequence). The CDR3 totals 12 residues. Trimming shortened V by 5 bases and J by 6 bases, and 10 bases separated the two germline ends. The CDR3 DNA reads as TGTGCCAGCAGTCCCAGGGGTGATGGCTACACCTTC. Protein: CASSPRGDGYTF.

The CDR3 here is CASSLTPGGDTQYF. CDR3 DNA sequence: TGTGCCAGCAGCCTAACGCCCGGAGGGGATACGCAGTATTTT. V is TRBV11-2 and J is TRBJ2-3; D might be TRBD2 (6 bases). Germline V gene lookup returns CDR1 SGHAT and CDR2 FQNNGV. There are 14 residues in the CDR3. V was shortened by 5 bases and J by 6 bases, with 15 bases between the two germline ends.

Concerning this clone: The identical CDR3 is also encoded by other nucleotide sequences in the sample. CDR3 DNA: TGTGCCAGTAGTTCACGAGACGGACCCTACGAGCAGTACTTC. Translated, it gives CASSSRDGPYEQYF. This rearrangement joins TRBV19 to TRBJ2-7; D unresolved. There are 14 residues in the CDR3. V lost 5 bases to trimming and J lost 2 bases, with 13 bases between them. Germline lookup yields CDR1 LNHDA and CDR2 SQIVND (reference sequence).

The chain has TRBV28 and TRBJ1-2; 8 bases map to TRBD1. This CDR3 region has 12 residues. Losses at the gene ends were 6 bases for V and 6 bases for J; bases not matched to a gene: 3. CDR1 MDHEN and CDR2 SYDVKM come from the germline V gene. CDR3 residues: CASSSGQDGYTF. The CDR3 DNA follows: TGTGCCAGCAGCTCGGGACAGGATGGCTACACCTTC.

As regards this clone: This same CDR3 is encoded by further DNA sequences in the sample. J is TRBJ2-5 and V is TRBV27, with TRBD2 identical over 14 bases. The V gene's germline CDR1 is MNHEY and CDR2 SMNVEV (reference sequence). The length of the CDR3 is 17 residues. V trimming: 5 bases; J trimming: 4 bases; junction bases outside the gene matches: 9. CDR3 bases: TGTGCCAGCAGTCCCCGACTAGCGGGAGGGCCCGGAGAGACCCAGTACTTC. This sequence encodes CASSPRLAGGPGETQYF.

This clone was seen only once. The V gene is TRBV2, the J gene TRBJ1-1, with a weak D call TRBD1 (5 bases). This CDR3 is 13 amino acids long. Trimming took 3 bases from V and 4 from J, leaving 9 bases between them. Germline CDR1 is SNHLY and CDR2 is FYNNEI. CDR3 in DNA: TGTGCCAGCAGTGATCAGGGTGGCACTGAAGCTTTCTTT. Amino acid sequence: CASSDQGGTEAFF. The full variable domain, in which reference TRBV2 and TRBJ1-1 provide the parts outside the CDR3, is EPEVTQTPSHQVTQMGQEVILRCVPISNHLYFYWYRQILGQKVEFLVSFYNNEISEKSEIFDDQFSVERPDGSNFTLKIRSTKLEDSAMYFCASSDQGGTEAFFGQGTRLTVV.

The chain couples TRBV19 to TRBJ2-7; 8 nucleotides agree with TRBD1. Trimming took 3 bases from V and 9 from J; bases not matched to a gene: 7. The germline CDR1 and CDR2 sequences are LNHDA and SQIVND (reference sequence). This CDR3 contains 13 residues. CDR3 protein: CASSIGQGVTQYF. In DNA form, the CDR3 reads TGTGCCAGTAGTATTGGACAGGGCGTCACGCAGTACTTC.

V and J are TRBV18 and TRBJ2-1; TRBD2 matches at 15 bases. Germline assignment: CDR1 KGHSH and CDR2 LQKENI. Trimming took 4 bases from V and 8 from J; bases not matched to a gene: 3. This CDR3 is built from 15 residues. CDR3 residues: CASSLGLAGGDEQFF. The CDR3 DNA is TGTGCCAGCTCACTCGGACTAGCGGGAGGGGATGAGCAGTTCTTC. The whole variable domain, filled in from reference TRBV18 and TRBJ2-1, reads NAGVMQNPRHLVRRRGQEARLRCSPMKGHSHVYWYRQLPEEGLKFMVYLQKENIIDESGMPKERFSAEFPKEGPSILRIQQVVRGDSAAYFCASSLGLAGGDEQFFGPGTRLTVL.

The chain combines TRBV7-9 with TRBJ2-1; tentatively, D is TRBD2 (5 bases). V was pared by 6 bases and J by 0 bases, with 12 bases between. CDR3 length: 15 residues. Germline assignment: CDR1 SEHNR and CDR2 FQNEAQ (reference sequence). CDR3 in DNA: TGTGCCAGCAGGCTCACGGGGAGCTCCTACAATGAGCAGTTCTTC. It is translated as CASRLTGSSYNEQFF.

The CDR3 DNA sequence: TGTGCCAGCAGTTTCAAGGGATCTTATACCTACGAGCAGTACTTC. Translating it yields CASSFKGSYTYEQYF. The J gene is TRBJ2-7, the V gene TRBV27; no clear D. There are 15 residues in the CDR3. The germline V and J ends were trimmed by 3 bases and 2 bases, with 14 bases remaining between them. Germline V gene sequence: CDR1 MNHEY, CDR2 SMNVEV (reference sequence).